Below, 28 T cell receptor beta chains from the same sample are listed, as sequenced in a study of blood T cell repertoires in COVID-19. Libraries were prepared by immunoSEQ multiplex PCR; TCRdb keeps only in-frame clonotypes and omits some of them. The sample has over 200,000 clones; 80% are singletons. Sequencing input: peripheral blood. The receptors were sampled from a human donor in a cohort sampled during active COVID-19.

The gene calls are TRBV6-5 and TRBJ1-2; tentatively, D is TRBD1 (6 bases). Trimming left V 2 bases short and J 3 bases short, with 16 bases between. This CDR3 region has 16 residues. Germline CDR1 reads MNHEY; CDR2 reads SVGAGI. The CDR3 coding sequence is TGTGCCAGCAGTTACGGGGGGGCCCCTCGGGACTATGGCTACACCTTC. Translating gives CASSYGGAPRDYGYTF.

This chain joins TRBV5-4 and TRBJ2-2; tentatively, D is TRBD2 (5 bases). Trimming removed 5 bases at V and 1 base at J, with 12 bases between. Germline V gives CDR1 SGHNT, CDR2 YYREEE (reference sequence). The CDR3 has 15 residues. As DNA, the CDR3 is TGTGCCAGCAGTTCCGGACTGAAGAACACCGGGGAGCTGTTTTTT. Residues: CASSSGLKNTGELFF.

The chain links TRBV7-2 to TRBJ2-3; TRBD2 is a possible D gene (7 bases). The CDR3 runs 14 residues. Germline V CDR1 and CDR2: SGHTA, FQGNSA. V was pared by 3 bases and J by 3 bases, with 10 bases between. DNA for the CDR3: TGTGCCAGCAGCTTCAGGGGAGGGACAGATACGCAGTATTTT. It codes for CASSFRGGTDTQYF.

V gene TRBV28 combines with J gene TRBJ1-3; 7 bases line up with TRBD1. Unmatched junction bases numbered 5, after V lost 6 bases and J lost 3 bases. Germline CDR1 MDHEN, CDR2 SYDVKM. This CDR3 contains 14 residues. The CDR3 sequence: CASRETGFGNTIYF. The CDR3 bases are TGTGCCAGCAGAGAGACAGGGTTTGGAAACACCATATATTTT.

The rearrangement links TRBV28 to TRBJ2-1; 9 bases map to TRBD2. V lost 3 bases, J lost 6 bases, and 6 bases stayed unmatched. Germline V lookup: CDR1 MDHEN, CDR2 SYDVKM. This CDR3 has 15 amino acids. The CDR3: CASSFGGRAINEQFF. The CDR3 coding sequence is TGTGCCAGCAGTTTCGGCGGGAGGGCAATCAATGAGCAGTTCTTC.

The rearrangement joins TRBV12-3 or TRBV12-4 to TRBJ2-7, with D possibly matching TRBD2 (5 bases). CDR3 length: 13 residues. V was shortened by 0 bases and J by 2 bases, with 5 bases between the two germline ends. The CDR3 sequence: CASSLATTYEQYF. CDR3 DNA: TGTGCCAGCAGTTTAGCGACTACCTACGAGCAGTACTTC.

The chain carries TRBV28 and TRBJ2-1; TRBD2 is a possible D gene (6 bases). The CDR3 has 12 residues. Trimming stripped 7 bases from V and 6 bases from J, with 10 bases between. The germline CDR1 and CDR2 sequences are MDHEN and SYDVKM. Here the CDR3 DNA reads TGTGCCAGCACCTTGGGGGGCAATGAGCAGTTCTTC. Its translation is CASTLGGNEQFF.

The V and J genes are TRBV6-1 and TRBJ2-1, with D maybe TRBD2 (5 bases). The CDR3 sequence is 12 residues long. The germline CDR1 and CDR2 sequences are MNHNS and SASEGT. The germline V and J ends were trimmed by 2 bases and 9 bases, with 8 bases remaining between them. The CDR3, as DNA: TGTGCCAGCAGTGAAACTAGGATTGAGCAGTTCTTC. Its protein is CASSETRIEQFF.

V is TRBV7-2 and J is TRBJ1-2, with TRBD1 matching over 9 bases. There are 16 residues in the CDR3. Germline CDR1 is SGHTA and CDR2 is FQGNSA. V was pared by 4 bases and J by 4 bases, with 10 bases of the junction left unmatched. In DNA, the CDR3 is TGTGCCAGCAGCTCCCCGATCGACAGGGGGGGCTATGGCTACACCTTC. Protein product: CASSSPIDRGGYGYTF.

The chain uses TRBV3-1 (or the pseudogene TRBV3-2) and TRBJ2-3, with 11 bases identical to TRBD2. This CDR3 region has 16 residues. The J segment lost 3 bases and the V segment lost 3 bases, leaving 5 bases of the junction unmatched. CDR1 is LGHDT and CDR2 is YNNKEL in the germline V gene (reference sequence). In nucleotides, the CDR3 is TGTGCCAGCAGCCAGCTTAGCGGGAGGGGAACAGATACGCAGTATTTT. Translating it yields CASSQLSGRGTDTQYF.

This chain joins TRBV24-1 and TRBJ2-5; possibly TRBD1 for D (7 bases). Looked up from germline, CDR1 is KGHDR and CDR2 is SFDVKD. With 4 bases removed from V and 1 base from J, the gap between germline ends came to 18 bases. The CDR3 consists of 17 residues. The DNA for the CDR3 is TGTGCCACCAGTGACCGAGGGACAGCGGGTCTCCAAGAGACCCAGTACTTC. It translates to CATSDRGTAGLQETQYF.

This clone was seen more than once but under ten times. This sequence joins TRBV28 and TRBJ1-1; unclear D gene. The CDR3 has 11 residues. Germline V CDR1 and CDR2: MDHEN, SYDVKM. V dropped 4 bases and J dropped 9 bases, with 9 bases sitting between them. CDR3 amino acids: CASSSYQQAFF. CDR3 in DNA: TGTGCCAGCAGTTCCTACCAACAAGCTTTCTTT.

The chain recombines TRBV30 with TRBJ1-5; no firm D call. The CDR3 extends over 13 amino acids. V lost 3 bases and J 0 bases, leaving 6 bases between the germline ends. From germline, CDR1 is GTSNPN and CDR2 SVGIG (reference sequence). The CDR3 DNA is TGTGCCTGGAGACGCAGTAGCAATCAGCCCCAGCATTTT. Amino acid sequence: CAWRRSSNQPQHF. Looking up the rest from reference TRBV30 and TRBJ1-5 gives the full variable domain: SQTIHQWPATLVQPVGSPLSLECTVEGTSNPNLYWYRQAAGRGLQLLFYSVGIGQISSEVPQNLSASRPQDRQFILSSKKLLLSDSGFYLCAWRRSSNQPQHFGDGTRLSIL.

The chain links TRBV28 to TRBJ2-5; D may be TRBD1 (6 bases). The germline V gene has CDR1 MDHEN and CDR2 SYDVKM. There are 14 residues in the CDR3. The V end was cut by 6 bases, the J end by 4 bases, with 15 bases between. The CDR3 reads CASSVQGRGETQYF. In nucleotides, the CDR3 is TGTGCCAGCAGCGTACAGGGAAGGGGAGAGACCCAGTACTTC.

CDR3 sequence (DNA): TGTGCCAGCAGTTATCCTAGCGGGAGAGTGGGGGATGAGCAGTTCTTC. It codes for CASSYPSGRVGDEQFF. The rearrangement links TRBV27 to TRBJ2-1; 10 nucleotides line up with TRBD2. This CDR3 is built from 16 residues. Germline V gene data show CDR1 as MNHEY and CDR2 as SMNVEV (reference sequence). Germline trimming cut 4 bases from V and 8 bases from J; bases unmatched to any gene: 11.

The CDR3 region has the DNA TGTGCCAGCAGCTTTTTGTCGGGGTCCTACGAGCAGTACTTC. Protein product: CASSFLSGSYEQYF. This sequence joins TRBV5-6 and TRBJ2-7; a weak D match, TRBD2 (5 bases). This CDR3 is 14 amino acids long. The V gene's germline CDR1 is SGHDT and CDR2 YYEEEE. The V and J ends lost 2 bases and 1 base respectively, with 10 bases between them. The entire variable domain, with the rest obtained from reference TRBV5-6 and TRBJ2-7, is as follows: DAGVTQSPTHLIKTRGQQVTLRCSPKSGHDTVSWYQQALGQGPQFIFQYYEEEERQRGNFPDRFSGHQFPNYSSELNVNALLLGDSALYLCASSFLSGSYEQYFGPGTRLTVT.

V is TRBV18 and J is TRBJ1-4; the D gene is possibly TRBD1 (5 bases). The CDR3 consists of 16 residues. Germline V lookup: CDR1 KGHSH, CDR2 LQKENI. Trimming stripped 2 bases from V and 1 base from J, with 11 bases between. The CDR3 DNA reads as TGTGCCAGCTCACCAACTTTCAGGGAAACTAATGAAAAACTGTTTTTT. Its translation: CASSPTFRETNEKLFF.

This clone was seen a handful of times. The CDR3 spells CASSLAIGGPGDTQYF. DNA for the CDR3: TGTGCCAGCAGCTTAGCTATCGGCGGGCCCGGAGATACGCAGTATTTT. The chain couples TRBV7-9 to TRBJ2-3; possibly TRBD2 for D (5 bases). V lost 0 bases, J lost 5 bases, and 15 bases lay in between. The CDR3 spans 16 residues. The germline V gene has CDR1 SEHNR and CDR2 FQNEAQ (reference sequence).

The chain joins TRBV28 to TRBJ2-5; D is perhaps TRBD2 (5 bases). The length of the CDR3 is 17 residues. Germline loops: CDR1 MDHEN, CDR2 SYDVKM. With 4 bases removed from V and 0 bases from J, the gap between germline ends came to 18 bases. As DNA, the CDR3 is TGTGCCAGCAGTTCCTACGACGGGCGGGCGTACCAAGAGACCCAGTACTTC. It encodes CASSSYDGRAYQETQYF.

V and J are TRBV10-3 and TRBJ2-7; 9 bases align to TRBD1. CDR1 ENHRY and CDR2 SYGVKD come from the germline V gene. The CDR3 sequence is 13 residues long. After removal of 6 bases from V and 4 bases from J, the junction contained 4 bases not matched to a gene. The CDR3 coding sequence is TGTGCCATCAGCAGACAGGGGGTGTACGAGCAGTACTTC. Encoded protein: CAISRQGVYEQYF.

This clone showed up just a few times. This rearrangement joins TRBV19 to TRBJ1-5; 11 positions agree with TRBD1. The V and J ends lost 6 bases and 7 bases, in that order; junction bases with no gene match: 5. There are 14 residues in the CDR3. Germline CDR1 and CDR2: LNHDA and SQIVND (reference sequence). The CDR3 DNA reads as TGTGCCAGTAGGGACAGGGGGCCGGAGCAGCCCCAGCATTTT. Translated: CASRDRGPEQPQHF.

The CDR3 reads CASSQERDSYNSPLHF. In DNA, the CDR3 is TGCGCCAGCAGCCAAGAACGGGACTCCTATAATTCACCCCTCCACTTT. The chain employs TRBV4-1 and TRBJ1-6, with unresolved D. V was cut by 0 bases and J by 0 bases, with 6 bases left in between. Germline lookup yields CDR1 MGHRA and CDR2 YSYEKL. This CDR3 region has 16 residues.

This clone was picked up a small number of times. The chain couples TRBV7-9 to TRBJ2-2, with D hard to call. The length of the CDR3 is 13 residues. Germline CDR1 and CDR2: SEHNR and FQNEAQ (reference sequence). Trimming shortened V by 5 bases and J by 1 base, and 5 bases separated the two germline ends. CDR3 residues: CASSTENTGELFF. CDR3 DNA: TGTGCCAGCAGCACAGAGAACACCGGGGAGCTGTTTTTT. The full variable domain, rest sourced from reference TRBV7-9 and TRBJ2-2, is DTGVSQNPRHKITKRGQNVTFRCDPISEHNRLYWYRQTLGQGPEFLTYFQNEAQLEKSRLLSDRFSAERPKGSFSTLEIQRTEQGDSAMYLCASSTENTGELFFGEGSRLTVL.

This chain links TRBV5-1 with TRBJ1-1; TRBD1 might be the D (5 bases). The CDR3 runs to 15 residues. Germline V gene lookup returns CDR1 SGHRS and CDR2 YFSETQ. Trimming cost V 2 bases and J 1 base, with 12 bases left between them. Here the CDR3 DNA reads TGCGCCAGCAGCTTCGGAGGGGCTGGGAACACTGAAGCTTTCTTT. Translating gives CASSFGGAGNTEAFF.

Comment on this clone: Other DNA sequences in this specimen translate into the identical CDR3. The V call is TRBV28, the J call TRBJ1-1; 7 bases fit TRBD1. Germline loops: CDR1 MDHEN, CDR2 SYDVKM. This CDR3 is 13 amino acids long. Germline trimming cut 6 bases from V and 3 bases from J; bases unmatched to any gene: 4. The chain's CDR3 is CASSPRGYTEAFF. In DNA form, the CDR3 reads TGTGCCAGCAGCCCCAGGGGGTACACTGAAGCTTTCTTT.

CDR3 sequence (DNA): TGTGCCAGCGGTGGACTAGCGGGATTCTACAATGAGCAGTTCTTC. Its translation is CASGGLAGFYNEQFF. The chain uses TRBV5-8 and TRBJ2-1, with 12 bases matching TRBD2. Germline lookup yields CDR1 SGHTS and CDR2 YDEGEE. The length of the CDR3 is 15 residues. The ends lost 7 bases at V and 3 bases at J; junction bases unmatched: 5.

In this sample, this clone turned up many times. The sample carries other DNA sequences with the same CDR3. V is TRBV9 and J is TRBJ1-2; TRBD1 aligns across 7 bases. The CDR3 sequence is 13 residues long. V was pared by 3 bases and J by 5 bases, with 4 bases of the junction left unmatched. Germline-derived CDR1 and CDR2 are SGDLS and YYNGEE. CDR3 nucleotides: TGTGCCAGCAGCGCCGGGACAGCGTATGGCTACACCTTC. Its protein is CASSAGTAYGYTF.

The chain recombines TRBV15 with TRBJ2-7; the D gene is possibly TRBD2 (5 bases). Deletions cut 4 bases from V and 7 bases from J, with 17 bases between. The CDR3 totals 14 residues. Germline V gives CDR1 LNHNV, CDR2 YYDKDF (reference sequence). The CDR3 loop reads CATSKVPADWEQYF. CDR3 DNA sequence: TGTGCCACCAGCAAAGTTCCAGCGGACTGGGAGCAGTACTTC.